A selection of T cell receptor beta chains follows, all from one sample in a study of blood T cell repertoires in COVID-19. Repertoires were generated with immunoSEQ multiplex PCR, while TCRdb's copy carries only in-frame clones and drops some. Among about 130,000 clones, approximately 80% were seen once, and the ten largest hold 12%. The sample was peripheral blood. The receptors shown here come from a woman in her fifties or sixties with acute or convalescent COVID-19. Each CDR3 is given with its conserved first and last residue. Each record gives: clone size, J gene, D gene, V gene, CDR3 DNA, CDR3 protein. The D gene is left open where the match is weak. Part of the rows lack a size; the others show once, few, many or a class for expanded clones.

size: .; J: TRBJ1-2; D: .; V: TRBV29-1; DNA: TGCAGCGTACGGCAGGGTGGAAACTATGGCTACACCTTC; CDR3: CSVRQGGNYGYTF
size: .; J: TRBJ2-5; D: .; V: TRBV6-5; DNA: TGTGCCAGTAGGACTTCAGAGACCCAGTACTTC; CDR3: CASRTSETQYF
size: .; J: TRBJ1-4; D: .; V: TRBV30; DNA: TGTGCCTGGAGCGGGGGGTCAACTAATGAAAAACTGTTTTTT; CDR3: CAWSGGSTNEKLFF
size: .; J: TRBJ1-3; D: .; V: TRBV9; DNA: TGTGCCAGCAGCGTGTTGGGGGGTACTGGAAACACCATATATTTT; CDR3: CASSVLGGTGNTIYF
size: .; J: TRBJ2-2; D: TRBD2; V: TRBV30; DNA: TGTGCCTGGATGGTCGGGGGGGTTAACACCGGGGAGCTGTTTTTT; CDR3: CAWMVGGVNTGELFF
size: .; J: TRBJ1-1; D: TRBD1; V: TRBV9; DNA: TGTGCCAGCAGCGTCGGACAGGGTAACACTGAAGCTTTCTTT; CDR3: CASSVGQGNTEAFF
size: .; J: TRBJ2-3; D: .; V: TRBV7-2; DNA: TGTGCCAGCAGCTCCCGTCCCAGAGATACGCAGTATTTT; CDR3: CASSSRPRDTQYF
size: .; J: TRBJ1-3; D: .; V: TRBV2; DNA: TGTGCCAGCAGTTTCGGCAGGTTGGGAAACACCATATATTTT; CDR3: CASSFGRLGNTIYF
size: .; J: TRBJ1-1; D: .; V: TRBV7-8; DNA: TGTGCCAGCAGCTTAAACGGGGTTCGGAACACTGAAGCTTTCTTT; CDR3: CASSLNGVRNTEAFF
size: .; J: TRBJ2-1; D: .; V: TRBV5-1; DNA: TGCGCCAGCAGCTTGGACCCGACTAGACCCTTTCCGCAGTTCTTC; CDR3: CASSLDPTRPFPQFF
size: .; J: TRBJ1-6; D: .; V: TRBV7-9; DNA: TGTGCCAGCAGCATCACGGCGGAGTCACCCCTCCACTTT; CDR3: CASSITAESPLHF
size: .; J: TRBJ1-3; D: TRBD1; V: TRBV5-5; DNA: TGTGCCAGCAGCTTAACCCTCACAGGGGCTGGAAACACCATATATTTT; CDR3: CASSLTLTGAGNTIYF
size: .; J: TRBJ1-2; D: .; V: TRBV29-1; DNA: TGCAGCGTTGCAGGGGAGGGCTACACCTTC; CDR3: CSVAGEGYTF
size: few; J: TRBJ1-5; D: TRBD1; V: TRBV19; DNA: TGTGCCAGTACCGGGACAGGGCACAATCAGCCCCAGCATTTT; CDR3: CASTGTGHNQPQHF
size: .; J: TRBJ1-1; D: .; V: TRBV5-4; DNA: TGTGCCAGCAGCCCCAAATTTTGGCGGGGAAACACTGAAGCTTTCTTT; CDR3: CASSPKFWRGNTEAFF
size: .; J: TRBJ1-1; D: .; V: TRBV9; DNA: TGTGCCAGCAGCGGGACTTGGGCGAACACTGAAGCTTTCTTT; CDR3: CASSGTWANTEAFF
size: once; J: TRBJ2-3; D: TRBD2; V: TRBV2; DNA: TGTGCCAGCAAAGAGCGGGGGCCTAGCACAGATACGCAGTATTTT; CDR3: CASKERGPSTDTQYF
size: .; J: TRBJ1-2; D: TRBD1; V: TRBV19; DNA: TGTGCCAGTAACCCGACAGGGGGAGCTGGCTACACCTTC; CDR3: CASNPTGGAGYTF
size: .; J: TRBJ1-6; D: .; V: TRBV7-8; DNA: TGTGCCAGCAGCTGGTTCGGTAATTCACCCCTCCACTTT; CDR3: CASSWFGNSPLHF
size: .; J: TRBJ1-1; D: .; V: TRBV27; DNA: TGTGCCAGCATGGAGAGGACTGAAGCTTTCTTT; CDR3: CASMERTEAFF
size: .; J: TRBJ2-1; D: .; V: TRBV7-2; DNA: TGTGCCAGCAGATATCAGGGGTTTTCCTACAATGAGCAGTTCTTC; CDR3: CASRYQGFSYNEQFF
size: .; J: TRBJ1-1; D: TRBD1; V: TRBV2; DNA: TGTGCCAGCAGTTTAGGGGGCAACATGAACACTGAAGCTTTCTTT; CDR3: CASSLGGNMNTEAFF
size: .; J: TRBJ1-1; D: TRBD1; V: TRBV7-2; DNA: TGTGCCAGCAGCTCGCGGACAGGGGAAGCTTTCTTT; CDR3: CASSSRTGEAFF
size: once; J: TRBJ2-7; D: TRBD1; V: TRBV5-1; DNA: TGCGCCAGCAGCTTGGCCGGGACAGCCCAATCCGAGCAGTACTTC; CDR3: CASSLAGTAQSEQYF
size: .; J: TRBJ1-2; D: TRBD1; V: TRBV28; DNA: TGTGCCAGCAGTTATCCGGGACAGGGGAACTATGGCTACACCTTC; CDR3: CASSYPGQGNYGYTF
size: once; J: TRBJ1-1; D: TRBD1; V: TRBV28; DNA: TGTGCCAGCAGACGTACCCGGACAGGGGGGACTGAAGCTTTCTTT; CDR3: CASRRTRTGGTEAFF
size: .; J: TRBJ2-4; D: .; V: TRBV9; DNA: TGTGCCAGCAGCCCCACCCCCGGAGTAGCCAAAAACATTCAGTACTTC; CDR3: CASSPTPGVAKNIQYF